This TCR beta chain emerged from a study of T cells in Graves' hyperthyroidism and ophthalmopathy. This clonotype was detected only a few times. RNA transcripts gave rise to amplified TCR beta CDR3 regions. TCR CDR3 underwent first-round RT-PCR with the HTBI primer set. From the multiplex PCR reads, TCRdb called clonotypes with MiXCR, one entry per CDR3 protein. This table holds approximately 430,000 distinct CDR3 sequences, 15% to 18% found once. Material for sequencing was blood. The TCR originated in a woman under 30 with Graves' hyperthyroidism.

The CDR3: CASSLFAGLNNSPLHF. CDR3 coding DNA: TGTGCCAGCAGCTTATTTGCCGGGTTAAATAATTCACCCCTCCACTTT. V gene TRBV7-9 combines with J gene TRBJ1-6; D uncertain. V gave up 2 bases and J gave up 5 bases, with 13 bases separating them. Germline CDR1 and CDR2: SEHNR and FQNEAQ (reference sequence). CDR3 length: 16 amino acids.